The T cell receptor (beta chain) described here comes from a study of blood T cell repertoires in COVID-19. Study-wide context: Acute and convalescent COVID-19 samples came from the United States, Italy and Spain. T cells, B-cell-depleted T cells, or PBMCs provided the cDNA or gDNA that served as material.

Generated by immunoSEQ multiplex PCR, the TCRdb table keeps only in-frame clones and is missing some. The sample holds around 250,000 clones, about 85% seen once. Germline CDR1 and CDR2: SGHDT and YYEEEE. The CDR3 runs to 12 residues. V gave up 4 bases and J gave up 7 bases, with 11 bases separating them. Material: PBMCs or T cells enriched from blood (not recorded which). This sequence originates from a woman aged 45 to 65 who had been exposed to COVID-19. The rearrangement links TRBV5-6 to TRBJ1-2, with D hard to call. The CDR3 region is CASSVNGRGYTF. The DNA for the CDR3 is TGTGCCAGCAGCGTAAATGGGCGTGGCTACACCTTC.